A single sample gave rise to the 19 T cell receptor beta chains below, sequenced in a study of early T cells in non-severe SARS-CoV-2 infection. TCRdb reprocessed the 5' RACE reads with MiXCR, giving one entry per CDR3 protein. In the table there are tens of thousands of distinct CDR3 sequences, 5.5% to 7% of which are singletons. This material consisted of whole blood, taken at baseline. The receptor set was obtained from an adult who was a healthcare worker with PCR-confirmed SARS-CoV-2 infection or an uninfected control (not recorded which).

This clonotype was observed many times. The genes are TRBV28 and TRBJ2-1, with D unclear. CDR3 length: 14 residues. The V and J ends lost 2 bases and 0 bases respectively, with 5 bases between them. Germline V gene lookup returns CDR1 MDHEN and CDR2 SYDVKM. The CDR3 sequence: CASSLLNSYNEQFF. The CDR3 DNA is TGTGCCAGCAGTTTACTTAACTCCTACAATGAGCAGTTCTTC.

This clonotype was counted many times. The J gene is TRBJ1-3, the V gene TRBV3-1, with D unclear. Germline CDR1 reads LGHDT; CDR2 reads YNNKEL (reference sequence). CDR3 length: 14 residues. Trimming took off 1 base at V and 0 bases at J, with 4 bases between the two ends. CDR3 sequence (DNA): TGTGCCAGCAGCCAAGGGAGCTCTGGAAACACCATATATTTT. Its protein is CASSQGSSGNTIYF.

This clonotype has a count of ten or more. The V call is TRBV7-6, the J call TRBJ2-5; 9 positions match TRBD2. This CDR3 comprises 15 residues. Germline lookup yields CDR1 SGHVS and CDR2 FNYEAQ. V lost 7 bases, J lost 1 base, and 7 bases stayed unmatched. CDR3 in amino acids: CASTLGSGSQETQYF. Here the CDR3 DNA reads TGTGCCAGCACCCTTGGTAGCGGGAGCCAAGAGACCCAGTACTTC. Complete variable domain (other parts from reference TRBV7-6 and TRBJ2-5): GAGVSQSPRYKVTKRGQDVALRCDPISGHVSLYWYRQALGQGPEFLTYFNYEAQQDKSGLPNDRFSAERPEGSISTLTIQRTEQRDSAMYRCASTLGSGSQETQYFGPGTRLLVL.

This clonotype came up a few times. This chain links TRBV5-1 with TRBJ1-2, with unresolved D. Germline values: CDR1 SGHRS, CDR2 YFSETQ. The CDR3 extends over 14 amino acids. Trimming took 4 bases from V and 1 from J, leaving 11 bases between them. The CDR3 region is CASSPGEGNYGYTF. The CDR3 nucleotides read TGCGCCAGCAGCCCCGGAGAGGGTAACTATGGCTACACCTTC.

This clonotype occurred a few times. The chain joins TRBV28 to TRBJ2-5; tentative D call: TRBD2 (5 bases). The CDR3 sequence is 15 residues long. Trimming shortened V by 4 bases and J by 2 bases, and 14 bases separated the two germline ends. CDR1 MDHEN and CDR2 SYDVKM come from the germline V gene. The CDR3 protein is CASSSGSIGQETQYF. CDR3 in DNA: TGTGCCAGCAGTTCTGGGAGTATCGGGCAAGAGACCCAGTACTTC.

The gene calls are TRBV27 and TRBJ1-6, with D maybe TRBD1 (5 bases). The CDR3 has 14 amino acids. The germline CDR1 and CDR2 sequences are MNHEY and SMNVEV (reference sequence). V was trimmed by 4 bases and J by 7 bases, leaving 11 bases between them. CDR3 protein: CASSSGALNSPLHF. DNA for the CDR3: TGTGCCAGCAGTTCCGGGGCCCTAAATTCACCCCTCCACTTT.

V and J are TRBV6-1 and TRBJ1-2; D uncertain. Between the trimmed V and J ends, which lost 6 bases and 12 bases, there was a span of 11 bases. Germline lookup yields CDR1 MNHNS and CDR2 SASEGT. This CDR3 contains 10 residues. The CDR3 loop is CASSDHLHTF. In DNA form, the CDR3 reads TGTGCCAGCAGCGATCACCTCCACACCTTC.

At least ten counts were recorded for this clonotype. Here the CDR3 DNA reads TGTGCCAGCAGTGTCGACAGCAACTATGGCTACACCTTC. Translating it yields CASSVDSNYGYTF. This chain joins TRBV2 and TRBJ1-2; maybe TRBD1 (5 bases). The V end was cut by 4 bases, the J end by 2 bases, with 8 bases between. There are 13 residues in the CDR3. Germline CDR1 reads SNHLY; CDR2 reads FYNNEI.

The sample holds a few counts of this clonotype. The chain uses TRBV7-9 and TRBJ2-5, with D unclear. Trimming took off 0 bases at V and 5 bases at J, with 13 bases between the two ends. The CDR3 covers 15 residues. Germline CDR1 SEHNR, CDR2 FQNEAQ (reference sequence). The DNA of the CDR3 is TGTGCCAGCAGCTTAGCGGAAATCAGTAAGGAGACCCAGTACTTC. It translates to CASSLAEISKETQYF. The full variable domain, with the rest looked up from reference TRBV7-9 and TRBJ2-5, is DTGVSQNPRHKITKRGQNVTFRCDPISEHNRLYWYRQTLGQGPEFLTYFQNEAQLEKSRLLSDRFSAERPKGSFSTLEIQRTEQGDSAMYLCASSLAEISKETQYFGPGTRLLVL.

This clonotype occurred many times. CDR3 DNA sequence: TGTGCCAGCAGCCACAGGGGGCGGGGGACAGATACGCAGTATTTT. It specifies CASSHRGRGTDTQYF. V and J are TRBV5-5 and TRBJ2-3, with TRBD1 identical over 9 bases. This CDR3 has 15 residues. Germline CDR1 is SGHKS and CDR2 is YYEKEE (reference sequence). V gave up 4 bases and J gave up 3 bases; unmatched junction bases: 6. Variable domain in full (rest from reference TRBV5-5 and TRBJ2-3): DAGVTQSPTHLIKTRGQQVTLRCSPISGHKSVSWYQQVLGQGPQFIFQYYEKEERGRGNFPDRFSARQFPNYSSELNVNALLLGDSALYLCASSHRGRGTDTQYFGPGTRLTVL.

The chain has TRBV29-1 and TRBJ2-5; 10 bases map to TRBD2. V lost 6 bases, J lost 0 bases, and 4 bases stayed unmatched. The CDR3 totals 14 residues. CDR1 is SQVTM and CDR2 is ANQGSEA in the germline V gene. CDR3 bases: TGCAGCGTGGGGACTAGCGAGTACCAAGAGACCCAGTACTTC. Translated: CSVGTSEYQETQYF.

This chain connects TRBV5-1 to TRBJ2-3; possible D gene TRBD1, 5 bases. Germline V CDR1 and CDR2: SGHRS, YFSETQ. Trimming shortened V by 5 bases and J by 4 bases, and 5 bases separated the two germline ends. The CDR3 runs to 11 residues. DNA for the CDR3: TGCGCCAGCAGACAGGCAGATACGCAGTATTTT. Protein: CASRQADTQYF.

The chain links TRBV6-1 to TRBJ1-1; D is unclear. CDR1 MNHNS and CDR2 SASEGT come from the germline V gene. The CDR3 runs to 12 residues. The ends were cut back, 2 bases at V and 10 bases at J, with 11 bases in the middle. The CDR3 DNA reads TGTGCCAGCAGTGAATCGGCGTCGAGAGCTTTCTTT. Amino acids: CASSESASRAFF.

At least ten counts were recorded for this clonotype. The rearrangement uses TRBV5-1 and TRBJ2-2; D gene uncertain. The CDR3 loop spans 14 amino acids. Trimming took 3 bases from V and 0 from J, leaving 6 bases between them. The germline V gene has CDR1 SGHRS and CDR2 YFSETQ. Here the CDR3 reads CASSSNANTGELFF. For the CDR3, the DNA is TGCGCCAGCAGCTCCAACGCGAACACCGGGGAGCTGTTTTTT.

There are many counts of this clonotype. This chain connects TRBV4-1 to TRBJ1-1; D is undetermined. V was trimmed by 1 base and J by 2 bases, leaving 14 bases between them. Per the germline V gene, CDR1 is MGHRA and CDR2 is YSYEKL. This CDR3 region has 16 residues. The CDR3 protein is CASSQAPAIENTEAFF. For the CDR3, the DNA is TGCGCCAGCAGCCAAGCCCCGGCAATCGAAAACACTGAAGCTTTCTTT.

In this sample, this clonotype turned up many times. The gene calls are TRBV2 and TRBJ2-6; no clear D gene. This CDR3 has 14 residues. The germline gives CDR1 SNHLY, CDR2 FYNNEI. V was clipped by 3 bases and J by 2 bases, with 5 bases between them. The CDR3 region has the DNA TGTGCCAGCAGTGAGTTAGCTGGGGCCAACGTCCTGACTTTC. This sequence encodes CASSELAGANVLTF.

CDR3 loop: CASSHRGQGITEAFF. The CDR3 DNA sequence: TGCGCCAGCAGCCACCGAGGACAGGGAATCACTGAAGCTTTCTTT. J is TRBJ1-1 and V is TRBV4-1; TRBD1 matches 8 bases. CDR3 length equals 15 residues. J was trimmed by 4 bases and V by 3 bases; bases with no gene match: 7. CDR1 and CDR2 from the germline V gene are MGHRA and YSYEKL.

The table lists this clonotype with many counts. The chain couples TRBV28 to TRBJ2-2, with D perhaps TRBD2 (5 bases). Trimming stripped 5 bases from V and 5 bases from J, with 9 bases between. The CDR3 covers 13 residues. Germline V gene data show CDR1 as MDHEN and CDR2 as SYDVKM. CDR3 bases: TGTGCCAGCAGTACTAGTCCGACCGGGGAGCTGTTTTTT. Its translation: CASSTSPTGELFF.

The table lists this clonotype with many counts. The chain recombines TRBV3-1 with TRBJ1-1, with TRBD1 matching over 7 bases. The CDR3 sequence is 15 residues long. J gave up 4 bases and V 3 bases, and 8 bases lay outside the gene matches. Germline values: CDR1 LGHDT, CDR2 YNNKEL (reference sequence). In nucleotides, the CDR3 is TGTGCCAGCAGCCAGAACGAGGGGGCCCTCACTGAAGCTTTCTTT. Translation gives CASSQNEGALTEAFF.